Listed here are 10 T cell receptor beta chains from one sample, sequenced in a study of T cell responses to AZD1222 COVID-19 vaccine. The table came from immunoSEQ multiplex PCR; TCRdb's copy has only in-frame clones and leaves some out. The sample shows 90,000 to 120,000 clones, just over 85% of them seen only once. Sequenced material: peripheral blood, taken on day 0 of AZD1222 vaccination. These receptors were taken from an adult in good health.

The V and J genes are TRBV5-1 and TRBJ2-7, with D perhaps being TRBD1 or TRBD2 (5 bases each). With 0 bases removed from V and 6 bases from J, the gap between germline ends came to 10 bases. This CDR3 has 13 residues. The germline CDR1 and CDR2 sequences are SGHRS and YFSETQ. The DNA for the CDR3 is TGCGCCAGCAGCTTGGGACGGGGCGGCGAGCAGTACTTC. It encodes CASSLGRGGEQYF.

The chain joins TRBV3-1 (or the pseudogene TRBV3-2) to TRBJ2-1; 7 positions match TRBD2. The germline V gene encodes CDR1 LGHDT and CDR2 YNNKEL (reference sequence). Trimming took 4 bases from V and 6 from J; bases not matched to a gene: 9. This CDR3 is built from 15 residues. The CDR3 DNA reads TGTGCCAGCAGCCGGGGAGGGAAAGTGGGCAATGAGCAGTTCTTC. This translates into CASSRGGKVGNEQFF.

The J gene is TRBJ1-1, the V gene TRBV7-9, with D hard to call. This CDR3 has 15 residues. Germline CDR1 reads SEHNR; CDR2 reads FQNEAQ (reference sequence). The V gene lost 5 bases and the J gene lost 5 bases, with 18 bases spanning the gap. The DNA of the CDR3 is TGTGCCAGCAGCAAACCGGGCCTAACGGGGACTGAAGCTTTCTTT. This translates into CASSKPGLTGTEAFF.

The rearrangement links TRBV11-2 to TRBJ1-6; TRBD1 matches at 10 bases. CDR1 is SGHAT, CDR2 FQNNGV, per germline. The CDR3 length is 15 residues. The J segment lost 9 bases and the V segment lost 6 bases, leaving 8 bases of the junction unmatched. The CDR3 spells CASRKPGQGLSPLHF. The CDR3 DNA sequence: TGTGCCAGCAGAAAACCGGGACAGGGGCTTTCACCCCTCCACTTT.

This clone appeared a few times. The J gene is TRBJ2-1, the V gene TRBV4-1; D remains ambiguous. V lost 4 bases, J lost 6 bases, and 19 bases lay in between. From germline, CDR1 is MGHRA and CDR2 YSYEKL. The CDR3 runs 16 residues. CDR3 in DNA: TGCGCCAGCAGCCCACTGGGGATTTTGGGGTCCAATGAGCAGTTCTTC. This codes for CASSPLGILGSNEQFF.

This chain's CDR3 is CASGQGLNTEAFF. The CDR3 bases are TGTGCCAGTGGGCAGGGACTTAACACTGAAGCTTTCTTT. The J gene is TRBJ1-1, the V gene TRBV7-2, with a weak D call TRBD1 (5 bases). CDR1 is SGHTA and CDR2 is FQGNSA in the germline V gene. There are 13 residues in the CDR3. Trimming removed 9 bases at V and 2 bases at J, with 13 bases between.

This rearrangement joins TRBV7-4 to TRBJ2-7, with TRBD1 identical over 10 bases. The CDR3 has 17 residues. Looked up from germline, CDR1 is SGHVT and CDR2 is SQSDAQ. V shed 0 bases, J shed 5 bases, and the junction held 10 bases outside the gene matches. CDR3 sequence: CASSLALGDRGDNEQYF. CDR3 in DNA: TGTGCCAGCAGCTTAGCTCTTGGGGACAGGGGAGACAACGAGCAGTACTTC.

The chain couples TRBV11-2 to TRBJ1-4; tentatively, D is TRBD1 (6 bases). Trimming cost V 3 bases and J 4 bases, with 12 bases left between them. CDR3 length equals 15 residues. Per germline, CDR1 SGHAT and CDR2 FQNNGV. Here the CDR3 DNA reads TGTGCCAGCAGCTTCTCCGGGACAAGTAATGAAAAACTGTTTTTT. Its protein product is CASSFSGTSNEKLFF.

The rearrangement joins TRBV15 to TRBJ1-4; D may be TRBD1 (6 bases). The CDR3 is 17 amino acids. CDR1 and CDR2 from the germline V gene are LNHNV and YYDKDF (reference sequence). V shed 0 bases and J shed 0 bases, with 11 bases lying between them. CDR3 in amino acids: CATSRDLGDTTNEKLFF. The CDR3 nucleotides are TGTGCCACCAGCAGAGATCTGGGGGACACAACTAATGAAAAACTGTTTTTT.

Written as DNA, the CDR3 is TGTGCCAGCAGCCGATTTGACAGGCCGGAGGGCTACACCTTC. Amino acids: CASSRFDRPEGYTF. The chain recombines TRBV7-8 with TRBJ1-2; a possible D gene is TRBD1 (6 bases). Germline CDR1 reads SGHVS; CDR2 reads FQNEAQ. Trimming took off 5 bases at V and 8 bases at J, with 18 bases between the two ends. The CDR3 consists of 14 residues.